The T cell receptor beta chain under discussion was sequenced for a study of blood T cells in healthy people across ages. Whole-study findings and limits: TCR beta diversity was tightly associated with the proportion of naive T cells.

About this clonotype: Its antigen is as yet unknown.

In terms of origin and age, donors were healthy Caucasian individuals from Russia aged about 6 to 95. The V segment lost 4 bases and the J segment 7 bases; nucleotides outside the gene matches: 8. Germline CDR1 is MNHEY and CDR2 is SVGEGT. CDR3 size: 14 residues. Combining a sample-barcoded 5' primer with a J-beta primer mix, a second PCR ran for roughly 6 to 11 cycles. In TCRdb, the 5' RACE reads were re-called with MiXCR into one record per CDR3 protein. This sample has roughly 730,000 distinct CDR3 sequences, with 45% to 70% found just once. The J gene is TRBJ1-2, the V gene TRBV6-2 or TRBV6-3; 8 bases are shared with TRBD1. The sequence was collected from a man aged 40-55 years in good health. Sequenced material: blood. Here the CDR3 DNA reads TGTGCCAGCAGTTTTGGGGCAGGGGGCAGTGGCTACACCTTC. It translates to CASSFGAGGSGYTF.